The sequence of this T cell receptor beta chain was determined in a study of OX40 agonist ivuxolimab in advanced cancers. Whole-study results and caveats: On average, CD8+ T cells had more expanded clones than CD4+.

V was pared by 6 bases and J by 1 base, with 8 bases of the junction left unmatched. Germline CDR1 reads SEHNR; CDR2 reads FQNEAQ (reference sequence). This CDR3 has 18 residues. Blood sampling took place at baseline, cycle 4 day 1, and cycle 7 day 1. A single count supports this clone. Antigen unknown. TCRdb's table, derived via immunoSEQ multiplex PCR, lists solely in-frame clones and lacks some. The table lists 90,000 or so clones, around nine tenths of them singletons. The starting material was CD4+ or CD8+ T cells sorted from blood, obtained in a trial of the OX40 agonist ivuxolimab. The chain combines TRBV7-9 with TRBJ2-3; 15 bases map to TRBD2. This clonotype originated in an adult with an advanced solid tumor such as melanoma, head and neck, liver or kidney cancer. This CDR3 reads CASRPGLAGGRGTDTQYF. CDR3 DNA: TGTGCCAGCAGACCGGGACTAGCGGGAGGTAGGGGCACAGATACGCAGTATTTT.